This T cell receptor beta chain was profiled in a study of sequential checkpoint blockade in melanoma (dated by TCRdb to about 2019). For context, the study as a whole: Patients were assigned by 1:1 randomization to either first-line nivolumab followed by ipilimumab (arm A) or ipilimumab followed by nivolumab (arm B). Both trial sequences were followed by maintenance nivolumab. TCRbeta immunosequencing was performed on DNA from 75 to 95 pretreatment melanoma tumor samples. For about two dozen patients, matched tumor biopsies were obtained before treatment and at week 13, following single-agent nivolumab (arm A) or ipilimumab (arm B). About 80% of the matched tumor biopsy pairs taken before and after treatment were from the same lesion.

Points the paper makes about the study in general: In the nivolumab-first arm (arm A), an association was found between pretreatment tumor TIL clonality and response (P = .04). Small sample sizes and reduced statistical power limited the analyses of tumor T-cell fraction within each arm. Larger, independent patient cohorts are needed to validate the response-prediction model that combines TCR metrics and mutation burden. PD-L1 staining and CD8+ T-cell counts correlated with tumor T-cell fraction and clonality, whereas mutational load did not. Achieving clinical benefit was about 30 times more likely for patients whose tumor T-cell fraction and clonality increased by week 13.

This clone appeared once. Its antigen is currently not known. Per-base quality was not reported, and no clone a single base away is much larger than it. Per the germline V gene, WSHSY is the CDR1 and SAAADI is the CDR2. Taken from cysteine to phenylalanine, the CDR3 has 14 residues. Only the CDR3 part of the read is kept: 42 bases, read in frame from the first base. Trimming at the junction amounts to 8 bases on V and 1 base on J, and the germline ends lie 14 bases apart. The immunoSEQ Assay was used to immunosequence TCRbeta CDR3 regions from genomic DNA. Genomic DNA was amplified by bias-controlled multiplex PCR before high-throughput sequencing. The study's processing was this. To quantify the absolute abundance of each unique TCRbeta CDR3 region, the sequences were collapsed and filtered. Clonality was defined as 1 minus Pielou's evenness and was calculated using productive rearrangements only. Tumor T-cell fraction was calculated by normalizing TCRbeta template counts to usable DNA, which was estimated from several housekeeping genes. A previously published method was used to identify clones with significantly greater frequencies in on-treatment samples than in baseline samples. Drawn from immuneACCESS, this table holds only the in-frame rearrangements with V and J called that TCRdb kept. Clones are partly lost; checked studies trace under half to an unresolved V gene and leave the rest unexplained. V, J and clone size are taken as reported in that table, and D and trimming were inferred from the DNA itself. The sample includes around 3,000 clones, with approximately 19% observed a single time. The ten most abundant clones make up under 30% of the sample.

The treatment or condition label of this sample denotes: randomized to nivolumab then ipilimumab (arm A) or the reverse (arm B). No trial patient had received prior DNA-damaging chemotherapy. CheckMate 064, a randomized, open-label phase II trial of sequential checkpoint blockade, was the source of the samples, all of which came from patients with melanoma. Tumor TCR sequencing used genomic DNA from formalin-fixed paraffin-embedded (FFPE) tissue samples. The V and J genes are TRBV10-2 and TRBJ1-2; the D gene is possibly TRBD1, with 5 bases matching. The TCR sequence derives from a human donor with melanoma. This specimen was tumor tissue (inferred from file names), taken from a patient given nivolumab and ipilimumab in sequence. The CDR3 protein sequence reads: CASCDDRRNYGYTF. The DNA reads TGCGCCAGCTGCGACGACAGACGTAACTATGGCTACACCTTC.